Sequencing of this T cell receptor (beta chain) was carried out in a study of blood T cell repertoires in COVID-19. This CDR3 spans 16 amino acids. Trimming took 8 bases from V and 6 from J, leaving 23 bases between them. Germline V gene sequence: CDR1 MNHNY, CDR2 SVGAGI (reference sequence). This table comes from immunoSEQ multiplex PCR, and its TCRdb copy is limited to in-frame clones, with some not included. Among 60,000 to 70,000 clones, more than 75% were seen once, and the ten largest hold approximately 55%. The source material was peripheral blood. This chain connects TRBV6-6 to TRBJ2-1; unclear D gene. This clonotype was sampled from a woman of 80 years or more with acute or convalescent COVID-19. CDR3 amino acids: CASRGAAARVRNEQFF. The CDR3 DNA reads TGTGCCAGCCGAGGTGCGGCGGCCCGGGTTCGCAATGAGCAGTTCTTC.